One and the same sample provided the 9 T cell receptor beta chains below, sequenced in a study of blood T cell repertoires in COVID-19. Some clones are missing from TCRdb's copy, which holds only in-frame ones; the method was immunoSEQ multiplex PCR. The sample lists 150,000 to 170,000 clones, 80% to 90% occurring once. Input material: PBMCs or T cells enriched from blood (not recorded which). Receptors were obtained from a man aged 45-60 years who had recovered from COVID-19.

This chain joins TRBV15 and TRBJ2-1, with D possibly being TRBD1 (5 bases). From germline, CDR1 is LNHNV and CDR2 YYDKDF (reference sequence). V gave up 1 base and J gave up 9 bases, with 10 bases separating them. CDR3 length: 13 amino acids. CDR3 in DNA: TGTGCCACCAGCAGAGTACGTGGGGCTGAGCAGTTCTTC. Translated: CATSRVRGAEQFF.

This clone was seen more than once but under ten times. The chain has TRBV6-1 and TRBJ2-5, with 11 bases identical to TRBD2. CDR1 and CDR2 from the germline V gene are MNHNS and SASEGT. The trim removed 4 bases at V and 0 bases at J, leaving 7 bases unmatched. The CDR3 extends over 17 amino acids. CDR3 residues: CASSALAGGGNQETQYF. The CDR3, as DNA: TGTGCCAGCAGTGCGCTAGCGGGGGGAGGGAACCAAGAGACCCAGTACTTC.

This clone showed up many times. The chain couples TRBV9 to TRBJ2-1; 15 positions agree with TRBD2. The CDR3 is made up of 18 amino acids. The J segment lost 9 bases and the V segment lost 1 base, leaving 11 bases of the junction unmatched. Germline CDR1 and CDR2: SGDLS and YYNGEE. CDR3 sequence reads: CASSVQGLAGGSGTEQFF. The CDR3, as DNA: TGTGCCAGCAGCGTACAGGGACTAGCGGGGGGCTCGGGCACTGAGCAGTTCTTC.

The rearrangement uses TRBV5-5 and TRBJ2-7; TRBD2 agrees at 10 bases. The CDR3 covers 16 residues. The V and J ends lost 4 bases and 2 bases, in that order; junction bases with no gene match: 9. Germline V gene data show CDR1 as SGHKS and CDR2 as YYEKEE (reference sequence). CDR3 bases: TGTGCCAGCAGCGCCTACACCCTAGCGGGAGCCTACGAGCAGTACTTC. Protein sequence: CASSAYTLAGAYEQYF.

The genes are TRBV3-1 (or the pseudogene TRBV3-2) and TRBJ2-7, with 12 bases fitting TRBD1. The V segment lost 4 bases and the J segment 6 bases; nucleotides outside the gene matches: 4. This CDR3 contains 14 residues. Germline CDR1 reads LGHDT; CDR2 reads YNNKEL (reference sequence). Written as DNA, the CDR3 is TGTGCCAGCAGCCTCCGGGACAGGGGGCTCGAGCAGTACTTC. Residues: CASSLRDRGLEQYF.

CDR3 DNA: TGTGCCAGCAGCGCCGGGACTCCCCGTTCACCCCTCCACTTT. Amino acid sequence: CASSAGTPRSPLHF. This chain connects TRBV7-2 to TRBJ1-6; tentatively, D is TRBD1 (5 bases). From germline, CDR1 is SGHTA and CDR2 FQGNSA. V was shortened by 5 bases and J by 9 bases, with 14 bases between the two germline ends. This CDR3 has 14 residues.

The CDR3 sequence is CASKSQGNENSPLHF. The DNA for the CDR3 is TGTGCCAGCAAGTCCCAGGGTAACGAGAATTCACCCCTCCACTTT. The chain has TRBV2 and TRBJ1-6; a possible D gene is TRBD1 (5 bases). The V end was cut by 7 bases, the J end by 7 bases, with 17 bases between. This CDR3 comprises 15 residues. Germline CDR1 and CDR2: SNHLY and FYNNEI.

As to this clone: Within the sample, other DNA sequences also encode this same CDR3. V gene TRBV5-1 combines with J gene TRBJ2-2; D not certain. Trimming stripped 4 bases from V and 5 bases from J, with 9 bases between. The CDR3 is made up of 13 amino acids. CDR1 is SGHRS, CDR2 YFSETQ, per germline. CDR3 coding DNA: TGCGCCAGCAGCCCCTCCGGTACCGGGGAGCTGTTTTTT. It yields the protein CASSPSGTGELFF. Based on the CDR3 plus reference TRBV5-1 and TRBJ2-2, the full variable domain is KAGVTQTPRYLIKTRGQQVTLSCSPISGHRSVSWYQQTPGQGLQFLFEYFSETQRNKGNFPGRFSGRQFSNSRSEMNVSTLELGDSALYLCASSPSGTGELFFGEGSRLTVL.

The chain couples TRBV12-5 to TRBJ2-7, with 7 bases aligning to TRBD1. V lost 3 bases and J lost 4; bases outside the gene matches: 9. Germline V gene sequence: CDR1 LGHNT, CDR2 FRNRAP. The CDR3 has 15 residues. In nucleotides, the CDR3 is TGTGCTAGTGGTTTCACACGGGACAGAAGTTACGAGCAGTACTTC. Its translation is CASGFTRDRSYEQYF.